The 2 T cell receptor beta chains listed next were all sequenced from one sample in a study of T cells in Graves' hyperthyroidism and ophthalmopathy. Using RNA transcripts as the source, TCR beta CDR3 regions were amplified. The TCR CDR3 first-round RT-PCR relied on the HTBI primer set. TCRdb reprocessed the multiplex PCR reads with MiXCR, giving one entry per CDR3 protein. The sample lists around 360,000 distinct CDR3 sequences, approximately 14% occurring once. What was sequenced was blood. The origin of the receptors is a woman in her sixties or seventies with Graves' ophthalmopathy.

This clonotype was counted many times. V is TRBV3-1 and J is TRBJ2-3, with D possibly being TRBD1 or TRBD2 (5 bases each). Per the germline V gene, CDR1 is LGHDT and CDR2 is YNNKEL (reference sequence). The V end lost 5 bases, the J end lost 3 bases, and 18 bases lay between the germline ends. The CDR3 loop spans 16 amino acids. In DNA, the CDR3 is TGTGCCAGCAGCTCTGGATGGGGGAGAGGGACAGATACGCAGTATTTT. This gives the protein CASSSGWGRGTDTQYF.

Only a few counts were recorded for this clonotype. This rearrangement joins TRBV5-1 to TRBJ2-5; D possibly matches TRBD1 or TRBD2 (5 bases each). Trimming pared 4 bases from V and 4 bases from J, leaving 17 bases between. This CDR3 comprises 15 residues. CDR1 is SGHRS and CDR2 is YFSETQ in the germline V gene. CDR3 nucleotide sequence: TGCGCCAGCAGCCCGAGCGCCGGGACCACAGAGACCCAGTACTTC. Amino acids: CASSPSAGTTETQYF.